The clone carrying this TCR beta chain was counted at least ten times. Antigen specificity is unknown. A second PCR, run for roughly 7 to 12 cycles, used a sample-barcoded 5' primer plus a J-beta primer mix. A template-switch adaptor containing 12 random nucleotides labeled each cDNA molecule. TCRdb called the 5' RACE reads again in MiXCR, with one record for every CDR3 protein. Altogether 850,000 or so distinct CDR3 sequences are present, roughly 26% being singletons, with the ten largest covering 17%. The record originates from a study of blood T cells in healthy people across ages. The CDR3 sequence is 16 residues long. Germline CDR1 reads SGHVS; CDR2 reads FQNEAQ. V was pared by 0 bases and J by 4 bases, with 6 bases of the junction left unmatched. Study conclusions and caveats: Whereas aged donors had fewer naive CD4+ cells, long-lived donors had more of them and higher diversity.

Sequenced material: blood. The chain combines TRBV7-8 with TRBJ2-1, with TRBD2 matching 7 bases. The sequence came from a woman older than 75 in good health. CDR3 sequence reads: CASSLAGLAAYNEQFF. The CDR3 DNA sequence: TGTGCCAGCAGCTTAGCCGGCCTAGCGGCGTACAATGAGCAGTTCTTC.